This entry features one TCR beta chain sequence. Its antigen is currently unknown. This specimen comes from a study of OX40 agonist ivuxolimab in advanced cancers. The study's findings and limits: Clonal expansion was among the lowest in partial responders at 0.1-3.0 mg/kg, especially CD8+. More expanded clones were found, on average, in CD8+ than in CD4+ T cells.

Blood was sampled at baseline, cycle 4 day 1, and cycle 7 day 1. V was cut by 5 bases and J by 5 bases, with 15 bases left in between. The CDR3 length is 14 residues. Germline CDR1 and CDR2: MDHEN and SYDVKM. Sequencing was performed with immunoSEQ multiplex PCR; in TCRdb, only in-frame clones are kept and a portion is missing. This table holds about 54,000 clones, approximately 80% found once. Source: CD4+ or CD8+ T cells sorted from blood, taken in a trial of the OX40 agonist ivuxolimab. The chain couples TRBV28 to TRBJ2-5; maybe TRBD1 (6 bases). The TCR originated in an adult with an advanced solid tumor such as melanoma, head and neck, liver or kidney cancer. The CDR3, as DNA: TGTGCCAGCAGTCCTCGAGGGGGACGGGAGACCCAGTACTTC. Its translation: CASSPRGGRETQYF.